Listed here is a single T cell receptor beta chain. Antigen specificity is unknown. Germline CDR1 and CDR2: DFQATT and SNEGSKA (reference sequence). The CDR3 runs to 15 residues. V lost 5 bases, J lost 5 bases, and 13 bases stayed unmatched. This entry belongs to a study of T-cell reconstitution after alpha-beta-depleted transplantation in children. General study points: It was surviving recipient T cells and thymic progenitors that gave some patients high TCRbeta diversity at day 60. Newly made T cells mostly supplied T-cell counts and diversity one year after transplant.

Preparation of the TCRbeta library used unique molecular identifiers. TCRdb reanalysed the PCR reads using MiXCR and keeps one entry per CDR3 protein. Of about 980,000 distinct CDR3 sequences in the sample, roughly 31% were seen once. The TCR originated in a boy under three years old who had a stem cell transplant for SCID, so the T cells may come from the graft donor. The V gene is TRBV20-1, the J gene TRBJ2-3; 7 positions match TRBD2. This specimen consisted of PBMCs, mostly from graft donor cells, obtained 360 days after TCRalphabeta/CD19-depleted stem cell transplant. For the CDR3, the DNA is TGCAGTGCTCATCCTGCGGGGGTTTCCAGAGATACGCAGTATTTT. Translation gives CSAHPAGVSRDTQYF.